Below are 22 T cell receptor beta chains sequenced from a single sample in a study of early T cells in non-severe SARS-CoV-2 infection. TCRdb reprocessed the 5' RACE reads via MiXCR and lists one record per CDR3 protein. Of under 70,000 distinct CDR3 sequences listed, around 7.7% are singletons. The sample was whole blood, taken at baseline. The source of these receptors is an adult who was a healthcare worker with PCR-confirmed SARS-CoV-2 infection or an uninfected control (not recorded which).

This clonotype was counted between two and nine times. CDR3 sequence (DNA): TGTGCCAGCGTCTTGGGGAGATCGGATGGCTACACCTTC. Residues: CASVLGRSDGYTF. The rearrangement links TRBV2 to TRBJ1-2; D is undetermined. CDR3 size: 13 residues. Per germline, CDR1 SNHLY and CDR2 FYNNEI. The ends were cut back, 8 bases at V and 6 bases at J, with 16 bases in the middle.

This chain's CDR3 is CASSYNGQEQETQYF. CDR3 in DNA: TGTGCCAGCAGTTACAACGGACAAGAGCAAGAGACCCAGTACTTC. The chain couples TRBV6-2 or TRBV6-3 to TRBJ2-5; maybe TRBD1 (5 bases). CDR1 MNHEY and CDR2 SVGEGT come from the germline V gene. Trimming took off 2 bases at V and 2 bases at J, with 12 bases between the two ends. The CDR3 has 15 residues.

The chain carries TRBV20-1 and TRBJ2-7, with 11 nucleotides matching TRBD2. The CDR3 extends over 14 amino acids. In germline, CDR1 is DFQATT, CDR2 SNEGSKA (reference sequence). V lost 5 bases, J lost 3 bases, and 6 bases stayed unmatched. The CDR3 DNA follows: TGCAGTGCTTCTCCGGGACTAGCGGACTACGAGCAGTACTTC. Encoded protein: CSASPGLADYEQYF.

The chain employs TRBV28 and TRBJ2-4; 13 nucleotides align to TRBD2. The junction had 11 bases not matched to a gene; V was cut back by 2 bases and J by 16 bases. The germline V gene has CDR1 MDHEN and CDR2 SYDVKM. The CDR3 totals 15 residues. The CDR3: CASSLLRTSGRAYYF. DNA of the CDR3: TGTGCCAGCAGTTTACTCCGGACTAGCGGGAGAGCCTACTACTTC.

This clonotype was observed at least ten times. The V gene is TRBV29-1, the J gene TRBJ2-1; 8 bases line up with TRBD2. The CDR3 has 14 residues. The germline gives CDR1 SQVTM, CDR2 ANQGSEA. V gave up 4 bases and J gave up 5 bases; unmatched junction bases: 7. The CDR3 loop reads CSVVPGGPNNEQFF. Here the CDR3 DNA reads TGCAGCGTTGTCCCGGGAGGGCCTAACAATGAGCAGTTCTTC.

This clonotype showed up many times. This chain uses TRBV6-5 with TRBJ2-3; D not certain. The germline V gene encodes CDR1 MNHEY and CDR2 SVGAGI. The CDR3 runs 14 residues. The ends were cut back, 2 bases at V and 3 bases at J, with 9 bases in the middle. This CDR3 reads CASSYGVRTDTQYF. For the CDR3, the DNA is TGTGCCAGCAGTTACGGGGTGAGGACAGATACGCAGTATTTT.

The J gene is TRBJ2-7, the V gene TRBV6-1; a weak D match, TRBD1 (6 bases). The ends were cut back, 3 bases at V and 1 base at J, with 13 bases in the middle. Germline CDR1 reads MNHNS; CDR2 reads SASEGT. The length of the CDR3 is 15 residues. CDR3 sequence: CASSELQGPSYEQYF. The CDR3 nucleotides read TGTGCCAGCAGTGAGTTACAGGGCCCGTCCTACGAGCAGTACTTC.

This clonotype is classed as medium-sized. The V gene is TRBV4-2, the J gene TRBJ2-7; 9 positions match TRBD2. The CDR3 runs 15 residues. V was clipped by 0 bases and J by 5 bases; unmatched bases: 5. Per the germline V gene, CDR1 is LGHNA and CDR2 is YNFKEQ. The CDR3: CASSQERSGSDEQYF. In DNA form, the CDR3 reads TGTGCCAGCAGCCAAGAGCGTAGCGGGAGTGACGAGCAGTACTTC.

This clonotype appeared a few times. As DNA, the CDR3 is TGCAGTGCTAGTTACAGCGCCCCGACTAGCGGGCGAGTGAATGAGCAGTTCTTC. Its translation: CSASYSAPTSGRVNEQFF. V gene TRBV20-1 combines with J gene TRBJ2-1; 10 positions match TRBD2. The trim removed 3 bases at V and 7 bases at J, leaving 18 bases unmatched. The CDR3 consists of 18 residues. Looked up from germline, CDR1 is DFQATT and CDR2 is SNEGSKA (reference sequence).

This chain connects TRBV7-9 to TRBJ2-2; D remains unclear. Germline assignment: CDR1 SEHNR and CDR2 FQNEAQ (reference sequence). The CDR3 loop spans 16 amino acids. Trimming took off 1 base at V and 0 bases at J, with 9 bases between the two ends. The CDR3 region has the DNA TGTGCCAGCAGCTTAGGGCAGCCCACGAACACCGGGGAGCTGTTTTTT. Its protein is CASSLGQPTNTGELFF.

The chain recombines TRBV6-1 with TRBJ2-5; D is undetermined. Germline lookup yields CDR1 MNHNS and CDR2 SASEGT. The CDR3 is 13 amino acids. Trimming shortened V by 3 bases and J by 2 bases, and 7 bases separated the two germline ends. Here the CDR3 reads CASSDWQQETQYF. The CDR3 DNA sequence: TGTGCCAGCAGTGACTGGCAGCAAGAGACCCAGTACTTC.

As DNA, the CDR3 is TGCGCCAGCAGCTTGGAGACCTACGAGCAGTACTTC. Protein sequence: CASSLETYEQYF. The V call is TRBV5-1, the J call TRBJ2-7; no reliable D call. V dropped 0 bases and J dropped 2 bases, with 3 bases sitting between them. The CDR3 runs to 12 residues. CDR1 SGHRS and CDR2 YFSETQ come from the germline V gene.

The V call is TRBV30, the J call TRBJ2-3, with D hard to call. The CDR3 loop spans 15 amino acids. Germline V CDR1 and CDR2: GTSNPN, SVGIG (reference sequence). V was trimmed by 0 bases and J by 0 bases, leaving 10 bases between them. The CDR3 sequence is CAWSVGAYSTDTQYF. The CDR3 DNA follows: TGTGCCTGGAGTGTAGGCGCGTATAGCACAGATACGCAGTATTTT.

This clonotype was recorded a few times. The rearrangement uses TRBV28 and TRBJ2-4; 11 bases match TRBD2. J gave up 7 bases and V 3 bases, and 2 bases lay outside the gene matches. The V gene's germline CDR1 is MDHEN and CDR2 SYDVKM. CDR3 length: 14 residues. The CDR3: CASSLVAGGNIQYF. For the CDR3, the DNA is TGTGCCAGCAGTTTGGTAGCGGGAGGGAACATTCAGTACTTC.

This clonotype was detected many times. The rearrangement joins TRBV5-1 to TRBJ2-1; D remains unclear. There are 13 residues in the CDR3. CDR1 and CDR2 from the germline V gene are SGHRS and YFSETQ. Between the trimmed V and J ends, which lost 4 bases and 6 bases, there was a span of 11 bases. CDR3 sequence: CASSVGRGNEQFF. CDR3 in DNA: TGCGCCAGCAGCGTAGGGCGAGGCAATGAGCAGTTCTTC.

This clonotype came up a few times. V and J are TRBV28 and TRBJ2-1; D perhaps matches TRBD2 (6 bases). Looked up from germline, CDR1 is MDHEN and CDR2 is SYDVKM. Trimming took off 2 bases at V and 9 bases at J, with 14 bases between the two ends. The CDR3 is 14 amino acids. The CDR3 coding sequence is TGTGCCAGCAGTTTAAGGTGGGCCGGGAGTGAGCAGTTCTTC. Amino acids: CASSLRWAGSEQFF.

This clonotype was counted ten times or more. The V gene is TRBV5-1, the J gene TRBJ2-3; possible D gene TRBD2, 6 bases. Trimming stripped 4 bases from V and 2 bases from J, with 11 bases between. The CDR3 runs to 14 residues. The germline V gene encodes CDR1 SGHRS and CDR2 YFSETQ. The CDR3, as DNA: TGCGCCAGCAGCCGGGACTCCTACACAGATACGCAGTATTTT. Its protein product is CASSRDSYTDTQYF.

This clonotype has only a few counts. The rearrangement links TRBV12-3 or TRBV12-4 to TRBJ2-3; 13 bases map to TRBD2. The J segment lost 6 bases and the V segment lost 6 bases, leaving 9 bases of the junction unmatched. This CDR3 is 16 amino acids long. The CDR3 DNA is TGTGCCAGCAGAGATGGACTAGCGGGAGTTTCGGATACGCAGTATTTT. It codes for CASRDGLAGVSDTQYF.

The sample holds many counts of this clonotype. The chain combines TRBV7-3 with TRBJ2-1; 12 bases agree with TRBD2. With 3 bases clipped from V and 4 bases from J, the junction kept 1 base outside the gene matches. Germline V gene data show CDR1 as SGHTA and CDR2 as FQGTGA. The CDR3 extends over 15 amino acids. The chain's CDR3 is CASSLTSGGYNEQFF. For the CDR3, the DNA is TGTGCCAGCAGCTTGACTAGCGGGGGATACAATGAGCAGTTCTTC.

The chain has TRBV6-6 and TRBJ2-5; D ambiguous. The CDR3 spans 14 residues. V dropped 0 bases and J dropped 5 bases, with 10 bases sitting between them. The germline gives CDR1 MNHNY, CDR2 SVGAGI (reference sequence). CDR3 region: CASSYSNRVETQYF. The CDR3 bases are TGTGCCAGCAGTTACTCCAACAGAGTGGAGACCCAGTACTTC.

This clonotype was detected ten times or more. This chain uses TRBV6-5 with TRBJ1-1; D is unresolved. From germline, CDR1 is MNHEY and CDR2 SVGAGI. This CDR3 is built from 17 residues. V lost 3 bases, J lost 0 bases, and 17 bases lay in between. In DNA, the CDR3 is TGTGCCAGCAGTTATATGGCAGGAATCTCCATGAACACTGAAGCTTTCTTT. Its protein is CASSYMAGISMNTEAFF.

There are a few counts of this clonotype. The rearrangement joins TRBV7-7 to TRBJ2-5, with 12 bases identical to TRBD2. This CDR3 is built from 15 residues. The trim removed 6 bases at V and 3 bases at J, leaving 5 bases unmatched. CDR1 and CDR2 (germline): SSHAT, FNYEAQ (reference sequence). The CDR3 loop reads CASSRTSGNEETQYF. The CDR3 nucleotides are TGTGCCAGCAGTCGGACTAGCGGGAACGAAGAGACCCAGTACTTC.